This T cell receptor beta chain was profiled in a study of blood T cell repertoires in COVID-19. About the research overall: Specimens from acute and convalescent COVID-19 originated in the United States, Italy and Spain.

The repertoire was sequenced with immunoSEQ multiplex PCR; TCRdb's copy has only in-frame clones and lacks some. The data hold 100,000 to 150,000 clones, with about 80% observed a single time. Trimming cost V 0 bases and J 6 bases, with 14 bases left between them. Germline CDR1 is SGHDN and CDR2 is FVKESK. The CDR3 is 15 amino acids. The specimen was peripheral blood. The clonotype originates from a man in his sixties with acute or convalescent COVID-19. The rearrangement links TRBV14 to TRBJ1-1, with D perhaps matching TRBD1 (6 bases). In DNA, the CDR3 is TGTGCCAGCAGCCAAGATTCAGGGGTGGACGCTGAAGCTTTCTTT. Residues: CASSQDSGVDAEAFF. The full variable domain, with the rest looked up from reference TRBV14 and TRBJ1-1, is EAGVTQFPSHSVIEKGQTVTLRCDPISGHDNLYWYRRVMGKEIKFLLHFVKESKQDESGMPNNRFLAERTGGTYSTLKVQPAELEDSGVYFCASSQDSGVDAEAFFGQGTRLTVV.